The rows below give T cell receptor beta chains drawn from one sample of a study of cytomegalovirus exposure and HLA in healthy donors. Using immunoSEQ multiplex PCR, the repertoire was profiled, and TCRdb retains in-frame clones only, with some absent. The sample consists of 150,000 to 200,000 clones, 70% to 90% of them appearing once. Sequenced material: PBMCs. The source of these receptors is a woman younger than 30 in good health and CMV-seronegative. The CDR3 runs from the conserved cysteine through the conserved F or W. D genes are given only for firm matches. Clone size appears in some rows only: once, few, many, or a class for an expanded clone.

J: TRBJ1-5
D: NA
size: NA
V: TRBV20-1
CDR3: CSATHNQPQHF
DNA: TGCAGTGCTACCCACAATCAGCCCCAGCATTTT

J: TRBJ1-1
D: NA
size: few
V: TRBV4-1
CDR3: CASSQTEGAPEAFF
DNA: TGCGCCAGCAGCCAAACGGAGGGCGCGCCCGAAGCTTTCTTT

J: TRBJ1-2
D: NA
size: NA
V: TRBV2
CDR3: CASQQGGGNGYTF
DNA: TGTGCCAGCCAACAGGGTGGGGGCAATGGCTACACCTTC

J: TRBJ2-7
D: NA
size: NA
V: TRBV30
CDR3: CAWTTGFHEQYF
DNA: TGTGCCTGGACTACAGGTTTCCACGAGCAGTACTTC

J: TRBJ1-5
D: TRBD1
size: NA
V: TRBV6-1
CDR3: CASSGSGGGNQPQHF
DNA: TGTGCCAGCAGTGGGTCAGGGGGAGGCAATCAGCCCCAGCATTTT

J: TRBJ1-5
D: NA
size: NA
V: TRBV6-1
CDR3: CASSRQTSNQPQHF
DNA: TGTGCCAGCAGTCGACAGACTAGCAATCAGCCCCAGCATTTT

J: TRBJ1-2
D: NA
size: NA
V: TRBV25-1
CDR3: CASSEGHNGYTF
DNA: TGTGCCAGCAGTGAGGGACACAATGGCTACACCTTC

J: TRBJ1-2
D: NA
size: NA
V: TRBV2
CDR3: CASSPHRRGVYGYTF
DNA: TGTGCCAGCAGTCCCCATCGACGGGGGGTCTATGGCTACACCTTC

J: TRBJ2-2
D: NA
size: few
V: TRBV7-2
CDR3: CASSLPAGELFF
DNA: TGTGCCAGCAGCTTACCTGCCGGGGAGCTGTTTTTT

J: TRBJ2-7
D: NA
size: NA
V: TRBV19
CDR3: CASSIAVTYEQYF
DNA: TGTGCCAGTAGTATAGCGGTAACCTACGAGCAGTACTTC

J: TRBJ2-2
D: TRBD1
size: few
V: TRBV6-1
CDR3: CASNPTGGDTGELFF
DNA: TGTGCCAGCAACCCGACAGGGGGCGACACCGGGGAGCTGTTTTTT

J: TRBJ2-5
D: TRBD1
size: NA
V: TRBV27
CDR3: CASSLFGTGAQETQYF
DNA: TGTGCCAGCAGTTTATTTGGGACAGGGGCTCAAGAGACCCAGTACTTC

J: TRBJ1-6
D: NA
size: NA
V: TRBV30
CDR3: CAWSLGGATYNSPLHF
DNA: TGTGCCTGGAGTTTAGGGGGTGCAACCTATAATTCACCCCTCCACTTT

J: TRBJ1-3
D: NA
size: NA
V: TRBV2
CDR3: CASSSTPVGASGNTIYF
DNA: TGTGCCAGCAGTTCGACTCCCGTTGGCGCGTCTGGAAACACCATATATTTT

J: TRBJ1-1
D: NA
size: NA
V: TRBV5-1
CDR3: CASSGGSVGTEAFF
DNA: TGCGCCAGCAGCGGAGGGTCGGTAGGCACTGAAGCTTTCTTT

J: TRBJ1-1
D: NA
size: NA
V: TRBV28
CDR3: CASTLGRGNTEAFF
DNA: TGTGCCAGCACCCTAGGACGGGGGAACACTGAAGCTTTCTTT

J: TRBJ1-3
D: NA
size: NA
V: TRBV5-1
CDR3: CASSLTASSGNTIYF
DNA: TGCGCCAGCAGCTTGACAGCCTCCTCTGGAAACACCATATATTTT

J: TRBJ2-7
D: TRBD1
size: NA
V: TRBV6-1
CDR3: CASSETGVYEQYF
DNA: TGTGCCAGCAGTGAAACAGGGGTTTACGAGCAGTACTTC

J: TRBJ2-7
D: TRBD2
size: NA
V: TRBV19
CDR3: CASSRTRTGPYEQYF
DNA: TGTGCCAGTAGTCGGACTAGAACGGGGCCCTACGAGCAGTACTTC

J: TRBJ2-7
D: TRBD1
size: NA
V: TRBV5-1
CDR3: CASSSGGQGYDEQYF
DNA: TGCGCCAGCAGCTCGGGGGGACAGGGGTACGACGAGCAGTACTTC

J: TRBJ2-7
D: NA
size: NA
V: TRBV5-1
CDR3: CASSPLGGSPDEQYF
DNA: TGCGCCAGCAGCCCCCTTGGTGGGAGTCCCGACGAGCAGTACTTC

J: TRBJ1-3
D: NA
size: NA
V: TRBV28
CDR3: CASSLGNTIYF
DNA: TGTGCCAGCAGTCTCGGAAACACCATATATTTT

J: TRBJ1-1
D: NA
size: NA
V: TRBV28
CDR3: CASRGGVEAFF
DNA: TGTGCCAGCAGGGGGGGGGTGGAAGCTTTCTTT

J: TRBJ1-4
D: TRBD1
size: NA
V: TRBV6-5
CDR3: CASRQQGAGEKLFF
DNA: TGTGCCAGCAGACAACAGGGGGCTGGTGAAAAACTGTTTTTT

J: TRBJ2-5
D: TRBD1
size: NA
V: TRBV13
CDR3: CASSQVGGQGNKGETQYF
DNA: TGTGCCAGCAGCCAAGTTGGGGGACAGGGCAACAAGGGAGAGACCCAGTACTTC

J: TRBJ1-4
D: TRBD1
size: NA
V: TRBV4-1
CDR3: CASSHPGQGYEKLFF
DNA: TGCGCCAGCAGCCACCCGGGACAGGGTTATGAAAAACTGTTTTTT

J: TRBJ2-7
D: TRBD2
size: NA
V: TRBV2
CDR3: CASSDMTSASSYEQYF
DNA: TGTGCCAGCAGTGACATGACTAGCGCGAGCTCCTACGAGCAGTACTTC

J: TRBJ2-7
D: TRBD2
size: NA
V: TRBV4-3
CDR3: CASSQERTSGYEQYF
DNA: TGCGCCAGCAGCCAAGAACGGACTAGCGGGTACGAGCAGTACTTC